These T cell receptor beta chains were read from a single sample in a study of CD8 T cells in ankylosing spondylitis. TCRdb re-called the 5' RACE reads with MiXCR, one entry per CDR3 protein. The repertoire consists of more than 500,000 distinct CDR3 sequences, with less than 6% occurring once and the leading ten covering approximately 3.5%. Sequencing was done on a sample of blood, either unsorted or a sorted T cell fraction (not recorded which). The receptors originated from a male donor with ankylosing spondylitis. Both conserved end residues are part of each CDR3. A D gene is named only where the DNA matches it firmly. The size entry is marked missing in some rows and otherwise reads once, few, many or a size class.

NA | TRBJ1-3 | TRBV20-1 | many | CSAPMTGAGNTIYF | TGCAGTGCCCCTATGACAGGAGCTGGAAACACCATATATTTT
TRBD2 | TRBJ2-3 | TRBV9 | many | CASSVVELRGGDTQYF | TGTGCCAGCAGCGTAGTCGAACTACGGGGAGGGGATACGCAGTATTTT
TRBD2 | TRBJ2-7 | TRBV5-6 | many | CASSFGLGGYEQYF | TGTGCCAGCAGCTTCGGACTAGGCGGCTACGAGCAGTACTTC
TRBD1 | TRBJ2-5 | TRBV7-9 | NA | CASSRQIGTGIQETQYF | TGTGCCAGCAGCCGCCAAATCGGGACAGGGATCCAAGAGACCCAGTACTTC
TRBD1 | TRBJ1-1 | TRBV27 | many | CASSLIPGGDTEAFF | TGTGCCAGCAGTTTAATCCCAGGGGGGGATACTGAAGCTTTCTTT
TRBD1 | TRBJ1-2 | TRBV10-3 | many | CAIRAQGAGYGYTF | TGTGCCATCAGGGCCCAGGGGGCCGGCTATGGCTACACCTTC
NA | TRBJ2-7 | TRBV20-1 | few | CSATRQVGDEQYF | TGCAGTGCTACTCGACAGGTCGGCGACGAGCAGTACTTC
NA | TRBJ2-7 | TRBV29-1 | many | CSVLGTVPRSNEQYF | TGCAGCGTTTTGGGCACTGTCCCTCGGAGCAACGAGCAGTACTTC
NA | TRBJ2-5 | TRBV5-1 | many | CASSLLRHSPQETQYF | TGCGCCAGCAGCTTGTTAAGACACTCACCCCAAGAGACCCAGTACTTC
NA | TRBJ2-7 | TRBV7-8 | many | CASSPVTGVEQYF | TGTGCCAGCAGCCCAGTTACCGGGGTCGAGCAGTACTTC
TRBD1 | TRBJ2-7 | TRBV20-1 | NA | CSASHRGYEQYF | TGCAGTGCTAGCCACAGGGGGTACGAGCAGTACTTC
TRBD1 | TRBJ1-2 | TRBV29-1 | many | CSVEIWTGGYGYTF | TGCAGCGTTGAAATATGGACAGGCGGTTATGGCTACACCTTC
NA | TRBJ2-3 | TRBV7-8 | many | CASSLRVLDTQYF | TGTGCCAGCAGCTTAAGAGTGCTAGATACGCAGTATTTT
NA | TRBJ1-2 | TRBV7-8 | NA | CASSPRMVNYGYTF | TGTGCCAGCAGCCCTAGGATGGTGAACTATGGCTACACCTTC
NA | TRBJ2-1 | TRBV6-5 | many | CASSYRAGEQFF | TGTGCCAGCAGTTACCGTGCGGGTGAGCAGTTCTTC
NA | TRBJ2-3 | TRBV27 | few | CASIGAASTDTQYF | TGTGCCAGCATCGGGGCAGCGAGCACAGATACGCAGTATTTT
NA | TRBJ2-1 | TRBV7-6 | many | CASSLARNNEQFF | TGTGCCAGCAGCTTAGCGCGGAACAATGAGCAGTTCTTC
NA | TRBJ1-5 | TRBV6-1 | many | CASSEYDSNQPQHF | TGTGCCAGCAGTGAGTATGATAGCAATCAGCCCCAGCATTTT
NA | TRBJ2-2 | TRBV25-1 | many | CASSDSTANTGELFF | TGTGCCAGCAGTGATAGTACAGCAAACACCGGGGAGCTGTTTTTT
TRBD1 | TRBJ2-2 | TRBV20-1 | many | CSARSSGTDYTGELFF | TGCAGTGCTAGGTCTTCCGGGACAGACTACACCGGGGAGCTGTTTTTT
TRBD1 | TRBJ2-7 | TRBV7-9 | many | CASNSPRGTGGYYEQYF | TGTGCCAGCAACTCCCCGAGGGGGACAGGGGGCTATTACGAGCAGTACTTC
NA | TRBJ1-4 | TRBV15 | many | CATSRGAGNGEKLFF | TGTGCCACCAGCCGAGGGGCGGGGAACGGAGAAAAACTGTTTTTT
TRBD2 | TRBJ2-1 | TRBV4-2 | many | CASGGLADYNEQFF | TGTGCCAGCGGAGGACTAGCGGATTACAATGAGCAGTTCTTC
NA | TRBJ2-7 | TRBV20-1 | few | CSAPGGSYEQYF | TGCAGTGCCCCCGGCGGCTCCTACGAGCAGTACTTC
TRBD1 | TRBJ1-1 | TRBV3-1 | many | CASMGTVNTEAFF | TGTGCCAGCATGGGGACAGTGAACACTGAAGCTTTCTTT
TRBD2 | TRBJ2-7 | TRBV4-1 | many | CASSLRTSGGESSYEQYF | TGCGCCAGCAGCCTCCGGACTAGCGGGGGGGAGAGCTCCTACGAGCAGTACTTC
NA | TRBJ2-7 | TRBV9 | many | CASSVSGTTDTEQYF | TGTGCCAGCAGCGTATCCGGGACAACGGATACGGAGCAGTACTTC